This TCR beta chain was found in a study of neurological immune-mediated disorders. At least ten counts were recorded for this clonotype. Its matching antigen is unknown. CDR3 length: 15 residues. J was trimmed by 6 bases and V by 5 bases; bases with no gene match: 10. Germline V gene lookup returns CDR1 SGHTA and CDR2 FQGTGA. Study-wide results and limits: It was the repertoires of 18 of 34 multiple sclerosis patients that phylogenetic grouping placed in one related-CDR3 cluster, which is a possible signature.

TCRdb used MiXCR to reprocess the 5' RACE reads, holding one entry per CDR3 protein. The sample has approximately 50,000 distinct CDR3 sequences; roughly 3.8% are singletons. The sequenced material came from PBMCs. J is TRBJ1-2 and V is TRBV7-3; TRBD1 matches at 9 bases. The receptor comes from a man aged 55 to 70 with multiple sclerosis. CDR3 residues: CASSRAGTGYDGYTF. For the CDR3, the DNA is TGTGCCAGCAGCAGGGCCGGGACAGGGTATGATGGCTACACCTTC.